This TCR beta chain was sequenced for a study of cytomegalovirus exposure and HLA in healthy donors. Findings and caveats of the study: Clonal expansion was found to be greater in HLA-associated TCR beta chains than in equally common others in a later analysis.

A multiplex PCR was run with 60 Vbeta primers and 13 Jbeta primers. Assay: immunoSEQ multiplex PCR; the TCRdb copy retains only in-frame clones and omits some. Among about 88,000 clones listed, approximately 79% were seen once. The V gene's germline CDR1 is LNHDA and CDR2 SQIVND (reference sequence). Trimming removed 10 bases at V and 0 bases at J, with 18 bases between. The CDR3 covers 16 residues. Details on this clone: Its antigen is as yet unknown.

This chain joins TRBV19 and TRBJ1-4; the D gene is possibly TRBD1 (5 bases). This sequence was found in a man aged 25-45 years in good health and CMV-seronegative. The source material was PBMCs. CDR3 bases: TGTGCCACTCGCCCCCATCAGGGCGCAACTAATGAAAAACTGTTTTTT. As protein: CATRPHQGATNEKLFF.